This record concerns one TCR beta chain sequence. Antigen: not known. This CDR3 is 14 amino acids long. V shed 5 bases and J shed 0 bases, with 11 bases lying between them. The germline V gene encodes CDR1 SGDLS and CDR2 YYNGEE. The data are from a study of shared clonotypes between healthy human individuals. Study background: Researchers drew samples from a couple of women and a few men aged 18 to 49.

The table came from immunoSEQ multiplex PCR; TCRdb's copy has only in-frame clones and leaves some out. The sample holds roughly 490,000 clones, around 79% seen once. Findings and limits, study-wide: Few donors restricted represented genetic and exposure-history diversity.

This TCR came from a woman in her thirties or forties in good health. Some clones in this sample may be carry-over from other donors' samples. The rearrangement uses TRBV9 and TRBJ1-1; tentative D call: TRBD1 (5 bases). The sequencing sample was made of PBMCs. The chain's CDR3 is CASRERDLNTEAFF. CDR3 DNA: TGTGCCAGCAGAGAGAGGGACTTGAACACTGAAGCTTTCTTT.